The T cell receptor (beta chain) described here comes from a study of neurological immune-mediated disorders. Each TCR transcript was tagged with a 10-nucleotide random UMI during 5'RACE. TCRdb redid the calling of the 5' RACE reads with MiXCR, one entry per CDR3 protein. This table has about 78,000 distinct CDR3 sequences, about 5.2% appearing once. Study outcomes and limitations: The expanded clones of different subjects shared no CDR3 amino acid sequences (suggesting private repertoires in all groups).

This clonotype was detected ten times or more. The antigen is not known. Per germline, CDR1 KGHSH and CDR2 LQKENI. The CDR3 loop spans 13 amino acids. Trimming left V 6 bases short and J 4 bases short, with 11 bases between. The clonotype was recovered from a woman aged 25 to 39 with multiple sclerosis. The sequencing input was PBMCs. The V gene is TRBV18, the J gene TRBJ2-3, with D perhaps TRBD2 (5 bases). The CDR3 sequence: CASSGDSPDTQYF. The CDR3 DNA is TGTGCCAGCTCCGGGGATTCGCCAGATACGCAGTATTTT.